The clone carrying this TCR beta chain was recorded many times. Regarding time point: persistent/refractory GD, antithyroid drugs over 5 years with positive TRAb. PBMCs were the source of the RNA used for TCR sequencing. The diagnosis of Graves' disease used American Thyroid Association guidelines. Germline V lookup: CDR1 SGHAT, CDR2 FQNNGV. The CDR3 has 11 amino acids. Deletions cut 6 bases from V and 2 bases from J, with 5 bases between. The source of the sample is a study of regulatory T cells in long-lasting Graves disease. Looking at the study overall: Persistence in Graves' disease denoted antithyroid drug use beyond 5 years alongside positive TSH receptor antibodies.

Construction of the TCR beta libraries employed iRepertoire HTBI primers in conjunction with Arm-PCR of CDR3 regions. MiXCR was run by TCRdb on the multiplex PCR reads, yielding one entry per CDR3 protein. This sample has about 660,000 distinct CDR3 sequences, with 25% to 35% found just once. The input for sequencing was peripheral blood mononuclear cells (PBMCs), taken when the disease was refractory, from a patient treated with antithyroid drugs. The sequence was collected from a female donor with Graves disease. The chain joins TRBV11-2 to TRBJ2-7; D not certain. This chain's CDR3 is CASSSPYEQYF. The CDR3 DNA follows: TGTGCCAGCAGTTCCCCCTACGAGCAGTACTTC.